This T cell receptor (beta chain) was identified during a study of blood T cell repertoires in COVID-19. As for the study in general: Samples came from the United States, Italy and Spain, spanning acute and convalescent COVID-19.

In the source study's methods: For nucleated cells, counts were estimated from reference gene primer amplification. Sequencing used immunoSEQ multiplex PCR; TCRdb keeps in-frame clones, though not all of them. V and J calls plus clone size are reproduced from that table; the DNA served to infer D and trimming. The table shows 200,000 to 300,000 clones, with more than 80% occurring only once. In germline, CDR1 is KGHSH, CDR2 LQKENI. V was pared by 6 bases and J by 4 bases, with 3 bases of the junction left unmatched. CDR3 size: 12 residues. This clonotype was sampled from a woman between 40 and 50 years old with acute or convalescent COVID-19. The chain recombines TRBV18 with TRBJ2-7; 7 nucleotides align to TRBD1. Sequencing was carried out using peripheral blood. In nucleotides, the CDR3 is TGTGCCAGCTCCCGGACAGGTTACGAGCAGTACGTC. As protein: CASSRTGYEQYV.